This T cell receptor (beta chain) was recorded in a study of OX40 agonist ivuxolimab in advanced cancers. Study overall: The study treated patients with ivuxolimab, an agonistic anti-OX40 (CD134) antibody.

Germline CDR1 reads MNHEY; CDR2 reads SMNVEV (reference sequence). With V trimmed by 8 bases and J by 4 bases, 6 bases remained unmatched. This CDR3 region has 13 residues. Assay: immunoSEQ multiplex PCR; the TCRdb copy retains only in-frame clones and omits some. Among some 50,000 clones listed, roughly four fifths were seen once. The TCR was taken from an adult with an advanced solid tumor such as melanoma, head and neck, liver or kidney cancer. The sequences come from CD4+ or CD8+ T cells sorted from blood, collected in a trial of the OX40 agonist ivuxolimab. The V call is TRBV27, the J call TRBJ2-3; 7 bases are a match to TRBD2. Here the CDR3 DNA reads TGTGCCAGCCGGGACTACTCTCCAGATACGCAGTATTTT. It is translated as CASRDYSPDTQYF.